This T cell receptor beta chain came from a study of OX40 agonist ivuxolimab in advanced cancers. For the study at large: At about 81% male, the cohort had a mean age of about 55 years, ranging from about 23 to 79. Study-level points and caveats: Individuals who were partial responders at 0.1-3.0 mg/kg had clonal expansion that ranked among the lowest. Fewer expanded clones were found on average in CD4+ than in CD8+ T cells.

Assay: immunoSEQ multiplex PCR; the TCRdb copy retains only in-frame clones and omits some. The table has more than 40,000 clones, about 79% seen once. Germline CDR1 is SNHLY and CDR2 is FYNNEI. Trimming cost V 8 bases and J 7 bases, with 18 bases left between them. This CDR3 is built from 14 residues. This clone appeared once. Its antigen is unknown. The chain links TRBV2 to TRBJ2-1; D possibly corresponds to TRBD1 (6 bases). The clonotype was recovered from an adult with an advanced solid tumor such as melanoma, head and neck, liver or kidney cancer. The material was CD4+ or CD8+ T cells sorted from blood, obtained in a trial of the OX40 agonist ivuxolimab. The CDR3 nucleotides are TGTGCCAGCTTCCAAGAAATCAGGGGAAATGAGCAGTTCTTC. This gives the protein CASFQEIRGNEQFF.